This T cell receptor (beta chain) was sequenced during a study of T cell responses to AZD1222 COVID-19 vaccine. Overall study results and limits: Spike was spanned by vaccine-associated CD4 TCRs, which were dominant at 160-218 and 743-854. The donor group comprised mostly white British people and more females; the analysis possibly underestimated clonal diversity. Regions left unmutated in variants are reportedly the target of nearly half of spike-specific TCRs.

Of note for this clone: Its specificity is unknown.

Germline lookup yields CDR1 SEHNR and CDR2 FQNEAQ (reference sequence). CDR3 size: 12 residues. V was cut by 4 bases and J by 2 bases, with 4 bases left in between. Assay: immunoSEQ multiplex PCR; the TCRdb copy retains only in-frame clones and omits some. The sample has 130,000 to 150,000 clones, approximately 88% seen once; the top ten hold roughly 2%. This chain uses TRBV7-9 with TRBJ2-3; D unclear. The receptor was derived from an adult in good health. Specimen: peripheral blood, collected on day 0 of AZD1222 vaccination. The CDR3 reads CASSSPTDTQYF. DNA for the CDR3: TGTGCCAGCAGCTCACCCACAGATACGCAGTATTTT.